This T cell receptor beta chain emerged from a study of CD8 T cells in Susac syndrome. The CDR3 has 15 residues. The germline V gene encodes CDR1 SGDLS and CDR2 YYNGEE. Trimming removed 0 bases from V and 6 bases from J, with 15 bases in between. It was with random hexamers that roughly 0.45 to 1 ug RNA was reverse transcribed. TCRdb processed the immunoSEQ multiplex PCR reads anew with MiXCR; each CDR3 protein has one entry. The data show a few hundred thousand distinct CDR3 sequences, over 75% seen once. The sequence was obtained from a human donor with multiple sclerosis. The sample consisted of CD8+ T cells from PBMCs. V and J are TRBV9 and TRBJ1-1; a possible D gene is TRBD1 (6 bases). The DNA of the CDR3 is TGTGCCAGCAGCGTAGGAACAGGGATTAGCTCTGAAGCTTTCTTT. Protein sequence: CASSVGTGISSEAFF.